The 21 T cell receptor beta chains given below trace back to one sample, sequenced in a study of T cells after posttransplantation cyclophosphamide. This table comes from immunoSEQ multiplex PCR, and its TCRdb copy is limited to in-frame clones, with some not included. The sample holds about 32,000 clones; 80% to 90% are singletons and the top ten take just under 15%. Sequenced: PBMCs. These receptors came from a woman aged 40 to 49 with a blood cancer, CMV-positive, and with a related stem cell donor.

The genes are TRBV19 and TRBJ1-5, with a possible D match to TRBD1 (6 bases). The CDR3 is made up of 15 amino acids. Germline CDR1 LNHDA, CDR2 SQIVND (reference sequence). The ends were cut back, 2 bases at V and 2 bases at J, with 10 bases in the middle. The chain's CDR3 is CASSIRGAGNQPQHF. DNA for the CDR3: TGTGCCAGTAGTATACGGGGGGCTGGCAATCAGCCCCAGCATTTT.

This chain's CDR3 is CASSYGGHGDEQYF. CDR3 nucleotide sequence: TGTGCCAGCAGTTACGGGGGCCACGGGGACGAGCAGTACTTC. V is TRBV6-6 and J is TRBJ2-7, with D perhaps TRBD1 (6 bases). Trimming shortened V by 2 bases and J by 5 bases, and 13 bases separated the two germline ends. This CDR3 has 14 residues. Looked up from germline, CDR1 is MNHNY and CDR2 is SVGAGI (reference sequence).

V usage is TRBV19 and J usage is TRBJ2-7, with D possibly TRBD2 on 5 matching bases. Germline V CDR1 and CDR2: LNHDA, SQIVND (reference sequence). Trimming took off 5 bases at V and 6 bases at J, with 11 bases between the two ends. The CDR3 length is 12 residues. The CDR3 sequence: CASSPPGSEQYF. The CDR3 nucleotides are TGTGCCAGTAGTCCCCCGGGGAGCGAGCAGTACTTC.

The rearrangement links TRBV5-1 to TRBJ1-6; D is unclear. CDR3 length: 15 amino acids. The V end lost 1 base, the J end lost 1 base, and 6 bases lay between the germline ends. Germline V lookup: CDR1 SGHRS, CDR2 YFSETQ. The CDR3 is CASSLTVSYNSPLHF. The CDR3, as DNA: TGCGCCAGCAGCTTGACAGTTTCCTATAATTCACCCCTCCACTTT.

J is TRBJ2-3 and V is TRBV7-8, with 10 bases fitting TRBD2. Per the germline V gene, CDR1 is SGHVS and CDR2 is FQNEAQ. Trimming took 1 base from V and 3 from J; bases not matched to a gene: 4. The CDR3 consists of 16 residues. DNA of the CDR3: TGTGCCAGCAGCTTAGTAGCGGGGGGCAGTACAGATACGCAGTATTTT. This codes for CASSLVAGGSTDTQYF. The complete variable domain, with remaining parts taken from reference TRBV7-8 and TRBJ2-3, reads GAGVSQSPRYKVAKRGQDVALRCDPISGHVSLFWYQQALGQGPEFLTYFQNEAQLDKSGLPSDRFFAERPEGSVSTLKIQRTQQEDSAVYLCASSLVAGGSTDTQYFGPGTRLTVL.

This clone was picked up one time. The chain couples TRBV6-1 to TRBJ1-1; TRBD1 matches at 10 bases. This CDR3 region has 12 residues. With 7 bases clipped from V and 7 bases from J, the junction kept 3 bases outside the gene matches. Looked up from germline, CDR1 is MNHNS and CDR2 is SASEGT. CDR3 sequence (DNA): TGTGCCAGCATTAGGGACAGGGGTGAAGCTTTCTTT. Its protein is CASIRDRGEAFF.

CDR3: CASSLDGGRSVYEQYF. The CDR3 DNA reads TGTGCCAGCAGCTTGGACGGGGGGCGCTCTGTATACGAGCAGTACTTC. The J gene is TRBJ2-5, the V gene TRBV5-4, with D maybe TRBD2 (7 bases). The end of the DNA is better explained by TRBJ2-7, so the J call may be wrong. Looked up from germline, CDR1 is SGHNT and CDR2 is YYREEE (reference sequence). The CDR3 is 16 amino acids.

CDR3 sequence: CASSGLKETQYF. Here the CDR3 DNA reads TGTGCTAGCTCGGGACTCAAAGAGACCCAGTACTTC. The chain uses TRBV7-7 and TRBJ2-5; TRBD2 is a possible D gene (6 bases). The germline V gene has CDR1 SSHAT and CDR2 FNYEAQ (reference sequence). The CDR3 loop spans 12 amino acids.

This chain connects TRBV9 to TRBJ2-7; 10 bases map to TRBD2. J was trimmed by 5 bases and V by 3 bases; bases with no gene match: 2. Looked up from germline, CDR1 is SGDLS and CDR2 is YYNGEE. The CDR3 has 13 amino acids. The CDR3, as DNA: TGTGCCAGCAGCGGGACTAGCGGTGACGAGCAGTACTTC. Its translation is CASSGTSGDEQYF.

This chain connects TRBV4-2 to TRBJ1-2; perhaps TRBD1 as D (5 bases). The CDR3 consists of 16 residues. Germline-derived CDR1 and CDR2 are LGHNA and YNFKEQ. The V end was cut by 0 bases, the J end by 4 bases, with 15 bases between. The CDR3 loop reads CASSQESPSGIYGYTF. DNA for the CDR3: TGTGCCAGCAGCCAAGAATCCCCTTCAGGGATCTATGGCTACACCTTC.

The CDR3 DNA follows: TGTGCCAGCAGTTTCTACGGGACAGGGGGCTGGTACGAGCAGTACTTC. The encoded protein is CASSFYGTGGWYEQYF. The chain couples TRBV27 to TRBJ2-7; 12 nucleotides match TRBD1. CDR3 length equals 16 residues. V gave up 3 bases and J gave up 4 bases; unmatched junction bases: 7. Germline V lookup: CDR1 MNHEY, CDR2 SMNVEV (reference sequence).

V usage is TRBV4-1 and J usage is TRBJ1-5; D not certain. Per the germline V gene, CDR1 is MGHRA and CDR2 is YSYEKL. Between the trimmed V and J ends, which lost 1 base and 2 bases, there was a span of 12 bases. This CDR3 is built from 16 residues. Here the CDR3 DNA reads TGCGCCAGCAGCCAAGTTCAGGCCCCAGGCAATCAGCCCCAGCATTTT. As protein: CASSQVQAPGNQPQHF.

V usage is TRBV27 and J usage is TRBJ1-1; 7 nucleotides match TRBD1. Germline loops: CDR1 MNHEY, CDR2 SMNVEV (reference sequence). The CDR3 runs 14 residues. The V gene end was trimmed by 0 bases and the J gene end by 4 bases; junction bases not matched to a gene: 2. CDR3 DNA sequence: TGTGCCAGCAGTTTATCGCCAGGGGGCACTGAAGCTTTCTTT. Its translation is CASSLSPGGTEAFF.

This rearrangement joins TRBV7-6 to TRBJ2-1; TRBD2 matches 11 bases. Germline V CDR1 and CDR2: SGHVS, FNYEAQ. The CDR3 runs to 16 residues. The J segment lost 4 bases and the V segment lost 5 bases, leaving 7 bases of the junction unmatched. The CDR3 reads CASSPSGGIQYNEQFF. Here the CDR3 DNA reads TGTGCCAGCAGCCCTAGCGGGGGGATCCAGTACAATGAGCAGTTCTTC.

This chain connects TRBV5-6 to TRBJ2-5, with no clear D. Matching the DNA end better, TRBJ2-7 makes the J call doubtful. CDR1 is SGHDT and CDR2 is YYEEEE in the germline V gene. CDR3 length equals 13 residues. Here the CDR3 DNA reads TGTGCCAGCAGCCTGTATCATGGAGACGAGCAGTACTTC. The encoded protein is CASSLYHGDEQYF.

V gene TRBV7-3 combines with J gene TRBJ2-1, with D possibly being TRBD2 (5 bases). The CDR3 covers 15 residues. Germline V gene data show CDR1 as SGHTA and CDR2 as FQGTGA. Trimming removed 2 bases from V and 7 bases from J, with 15 bases in between. CDR3 nucleotide sequence: TGTGCCAGCAGCTTACGCGGAGCCAGGAGGAATGAGCAGTTCTTC. It is translated as CASSLRGARRNEQFF.

The V call is TRBV5-1, the J call TRBJ2-7; D perhaps matches TRBD1 (6 bases). CDR3 length: 13 amino acids. Trimming removed 4 bases from V and 5 bases from J, with 13 bases in between. Germline CDR1 reads SGHRS; CDR2 reads YFSETQ. In DNA, the CDR3 is TGCGCCAGCAGCCACAGGGACCTCGACGAGCAGTACTTC. Translating gives CASSHRDLDEQYF.

The chain has TRBV29-1 and TRBJ1-6; 9 bases align to TRBD1. The germline V gene encodes CDR1 SQVTM and CDR2 ANQGSEA. CDR3 size: 13 residues. The V segment lost 0 bases and the J segment 9 bases; nucleotides outside the gene matches: 0. Here the CDR3 DNA reads TGCAGCGTTGAAGAGGGACAGGGTTCACCCCTCCACTTT. Encoded protein: CSVEEGQGSPLHF.

The chain uses TRBV4-3 and TRBJ1-2; 7 bases align to TRBD1. This CDR3 contains 13 residues. V shed 4 bases, J shed 3 bases, and the junction held 2 bases outside the gene matches. Looked up from germline, CDR1 is LGHNA and CDR2 is YSLEER. The CDR3 here is CASSPRGYYGYTF. The CDR3 DNA follows: TGCGCCAGCAGCCCCAGGGGGTACTATGGCTACACCTTC.

The V call is TRBV9, the J call TRBJ2-7; 7 positions agree with TRBD1. V shed 3 bases, J shed 6 bases, and the junction held 3 bases outside the gene matches. The CDR3 runs 12 residues. Per the germline V gene, CDR1 is SGDLS and CDR2 is YYNGEE. The CDR3 is CASSGTGVEQYF. The CDR3 DNA is TGTGCCAGCAGCGGCACAGGGGTCGAGCAGTACTTC. The whole variable domain, filled in from reference TRBV9 and TRBJ2-7, reads DSGVTQTPKHLITATGQRVTLRCSPRSGDLSVYWYQQSLDQGLQFLIQYYNGEERAKGNILERFSAQQFPDLHSELNLSSLELGDSALYFCASSGTGVEQYFGPGTRLTVT.

The chain couples TRBV4-2 to TRBJ1-4, with 10 bases lining up with TRBD1. Germline trimming cut 5 bases from V and 8 bases from J; bases unmatched to any gene: 5. CDR1 and CDR2 from the germline V gene are LGHNA and YNFKEQ. The CDR3 covers 14 residues. DNA of the CDR3: TGTGCCAGCAGCTGGACAGGGGGGGAGGAAAAACTGTTTTTT. Its translation is CASSWTGGEEKLFF.